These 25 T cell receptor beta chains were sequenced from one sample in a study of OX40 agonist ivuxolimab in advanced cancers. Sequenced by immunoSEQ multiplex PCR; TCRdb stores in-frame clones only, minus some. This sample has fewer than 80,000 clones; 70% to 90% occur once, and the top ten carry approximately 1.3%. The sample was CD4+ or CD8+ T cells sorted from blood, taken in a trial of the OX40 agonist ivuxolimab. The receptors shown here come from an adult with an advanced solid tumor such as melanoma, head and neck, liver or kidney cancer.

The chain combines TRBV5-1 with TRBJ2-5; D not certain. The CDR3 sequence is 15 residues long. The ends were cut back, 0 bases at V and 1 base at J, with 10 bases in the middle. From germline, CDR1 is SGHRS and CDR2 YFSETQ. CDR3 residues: CASSLAVAAQETQYF. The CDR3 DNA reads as TGCGCCAGCAGCTTGGCCGTTGCAGCCCAAGAGACCCAGTACTTC.

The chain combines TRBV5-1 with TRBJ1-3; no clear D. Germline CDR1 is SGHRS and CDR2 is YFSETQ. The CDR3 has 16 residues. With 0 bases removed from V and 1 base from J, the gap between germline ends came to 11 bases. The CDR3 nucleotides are TGCGCCAGCAGCTTGGAACCAGGTCGATCTGGAAACACCATATATTTT. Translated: CASSLEPGRSGNTIYF.

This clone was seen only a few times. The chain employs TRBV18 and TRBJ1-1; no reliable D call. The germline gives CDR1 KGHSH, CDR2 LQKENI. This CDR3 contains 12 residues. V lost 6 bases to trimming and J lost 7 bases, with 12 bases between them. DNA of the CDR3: TGTGCCAGCTCGTTTGAGGGCAGTGAAGCTTTCTTT. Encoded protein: CASSFEGSEAFF.

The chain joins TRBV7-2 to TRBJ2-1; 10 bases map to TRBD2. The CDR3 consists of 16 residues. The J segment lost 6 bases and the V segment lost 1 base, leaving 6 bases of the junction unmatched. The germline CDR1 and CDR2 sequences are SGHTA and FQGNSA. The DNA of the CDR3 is TGTGCCAGCAGCTTAGGCTCAGCGGGGGGGCTCAATGAGCAGTTCTTC. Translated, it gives CASSLGSAGGLNEQFF.

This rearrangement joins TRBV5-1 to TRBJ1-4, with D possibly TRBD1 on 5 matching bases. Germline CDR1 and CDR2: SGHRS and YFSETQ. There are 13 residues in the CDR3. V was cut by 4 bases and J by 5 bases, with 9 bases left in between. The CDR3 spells CASSRGENEKLFF. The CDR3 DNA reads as TGCGCCAGCAGCCGAGGGGAGAATGAAAAACTGTTTTTT.

The CDR3 DNA sequence: TGTGCCAGCTCAGACCCGGACAGGGGAAATTCACCCCTCCACTTT. Translating it yields CASSDPDRGNSPLHF. The J gene is TRBJ1-6, the V gene TRBV18; TRBD1 agrees at 9 bases. This CDR3 is built from 15 residues. The germline V gene has CDR1 KGHSH and CDR2 LQKENI. V dropped 5 bases and J dropped 7; count of bases not matched to a gene: 6.

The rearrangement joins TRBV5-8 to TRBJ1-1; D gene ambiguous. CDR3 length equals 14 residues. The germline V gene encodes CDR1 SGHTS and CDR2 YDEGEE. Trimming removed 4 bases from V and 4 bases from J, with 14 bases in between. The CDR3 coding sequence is TGTGCCAGCAGCCCCGGTGGGGTGACCACTGAAGCTTTCTTT. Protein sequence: CASSPGGVTTEAFF.

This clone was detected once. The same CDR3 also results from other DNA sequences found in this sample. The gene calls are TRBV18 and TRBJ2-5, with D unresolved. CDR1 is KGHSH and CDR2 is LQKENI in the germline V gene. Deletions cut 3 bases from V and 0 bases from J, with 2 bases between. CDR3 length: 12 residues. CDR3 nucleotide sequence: TGTGCCAGCTCACCCTACCAAGAGACCCAGTACTTC. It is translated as CASSPYQETQYF.

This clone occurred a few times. CDR3 residues: CASSGTENQPQHF. The CDR3 DNA reads as TGCGCCAGCAGTGGGACGGAAAATCAGCCCCAGCATTTT. The chain joins TRBV10-2 to TRBJ1-5; D gene ambiguous. V shed 4 bases and J shed 4 bases, with 8 bases lying between them. CDR3 length: 13 amino acids. Germline values: CDR1 WSHSY, CDR2 SAAADI.

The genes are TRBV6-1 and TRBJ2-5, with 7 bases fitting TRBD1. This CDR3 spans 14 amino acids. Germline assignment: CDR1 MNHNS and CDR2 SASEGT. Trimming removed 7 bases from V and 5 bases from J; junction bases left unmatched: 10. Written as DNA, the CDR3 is TGTGCCAGCACCAGGACAGGAACGAGGGAGACCCAGTACTTC. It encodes CASTRTGTRETQYF.

In nucleotides, the CDR3 is TGTGCCAGCAGTTACGGAGGGGGGGGGCATACTGAAGCTTTCTTT. It yields the protein CASSYGGGGHTEAFF. J is TRBJ1-1 and V is TRBV6-5, with D possibly being TRBD1 (6 bases). V was pared by 2 bases and J by 5 bases, with 15 bases between. From germline, CDR1 is MNHEY and CDR2 SVGAGI. The CDR3 contains 15 residues.

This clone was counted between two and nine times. In DNA, the CDR3 is TGTGCCAGCAGCCCGGGAGGGACAGGCCGAACCCAAACTCTCTACGAGCAGTACTTC. Protein product: CASSPGGTGRTQTLYEQYF. V and J are TRBV7-9 and TRBJ2-7; D tentatively fits TRBD1 or TRBD2 (8 bases each). With 5 bases removed from V and 3 bases from J, the gap between germline ends came to 29 bases. CDR3 length: 19 amino acids. CDR1 is SEHNR and CDR2 is FQNEAQ in the germline V gene (reference sequence).

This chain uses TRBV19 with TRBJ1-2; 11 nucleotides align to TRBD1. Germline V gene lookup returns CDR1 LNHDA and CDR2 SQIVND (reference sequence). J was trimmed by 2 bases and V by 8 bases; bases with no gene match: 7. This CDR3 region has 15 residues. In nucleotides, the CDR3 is TGTGCCAGTGCCCGGGACAGGGGGGCAAACTATGGCTACACCTTC. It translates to CASARDRGANYGYTF.

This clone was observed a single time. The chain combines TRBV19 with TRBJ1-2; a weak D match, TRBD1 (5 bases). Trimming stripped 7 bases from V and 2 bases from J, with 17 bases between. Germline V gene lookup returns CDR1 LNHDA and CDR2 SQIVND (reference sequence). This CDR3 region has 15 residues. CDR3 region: CASMPRGRGNYGYTF. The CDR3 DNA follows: TGTGCCAGTATGCCTCGGGGGAGGGGAAACTATGGCTACACCTTC.

CDR3 region: CASGQGVTEAFF. CDR3 DNA: TGTGCCTCCGGACAGGGCGTCACTGAAGCTTTCTTT. J is TRBJ1-1 and V is TRBV10-3; 8 bases match TRBD1. The CDR3 spans 12 residues. Germline values: CDR1 ENHRY, CDR2 SYGVKD. Losses at the gene ends were 11 bases for V and 4 bases for J; bases not matched to a gene: 6.

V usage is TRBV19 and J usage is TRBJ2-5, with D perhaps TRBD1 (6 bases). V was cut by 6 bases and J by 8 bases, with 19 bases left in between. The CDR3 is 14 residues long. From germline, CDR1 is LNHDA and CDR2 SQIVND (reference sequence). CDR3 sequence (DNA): TGTGCCAGTAGCCCGACAGGAATTCGCGGTACCCAGTACTTC. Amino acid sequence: CASSPTGIRGTQYF.

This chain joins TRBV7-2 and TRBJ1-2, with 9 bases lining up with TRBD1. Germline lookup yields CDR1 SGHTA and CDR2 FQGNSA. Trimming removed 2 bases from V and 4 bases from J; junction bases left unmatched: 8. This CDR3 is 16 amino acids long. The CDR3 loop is CASSLIGQGPLYGYTF. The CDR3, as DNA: TGTGCCAGCAGCTTAATCGGACAGGGGCCCCTCTATGGCTACACCTTC.

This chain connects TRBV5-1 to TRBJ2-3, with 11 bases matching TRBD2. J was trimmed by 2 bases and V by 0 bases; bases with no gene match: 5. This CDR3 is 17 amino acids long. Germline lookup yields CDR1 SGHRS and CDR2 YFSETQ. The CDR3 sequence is CASSLGGLAGPTDTQYF. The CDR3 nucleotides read TGCGCCAGCAGCTTGGGCGGACTAGCGGGCCCCACAGATACGCAGTATTTT.

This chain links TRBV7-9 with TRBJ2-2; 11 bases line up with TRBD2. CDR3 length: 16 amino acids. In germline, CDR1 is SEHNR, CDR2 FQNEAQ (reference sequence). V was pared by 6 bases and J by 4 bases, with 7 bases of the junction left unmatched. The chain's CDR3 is CASRLLAGVGTGELFF. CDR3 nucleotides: TGTGCCAGCAGGTTACTAGCGGGGGTCGGCACCGGGGAGCTGTTTTTT.

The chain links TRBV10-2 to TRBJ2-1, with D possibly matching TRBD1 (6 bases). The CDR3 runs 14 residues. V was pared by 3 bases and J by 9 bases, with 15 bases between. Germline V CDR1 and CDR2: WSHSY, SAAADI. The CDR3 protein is CASSDPDRFGEQFF. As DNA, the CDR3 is TGCGCCAGCAGTGATCCCGACAGGTTCGGTGAGCAGTTCTTC.

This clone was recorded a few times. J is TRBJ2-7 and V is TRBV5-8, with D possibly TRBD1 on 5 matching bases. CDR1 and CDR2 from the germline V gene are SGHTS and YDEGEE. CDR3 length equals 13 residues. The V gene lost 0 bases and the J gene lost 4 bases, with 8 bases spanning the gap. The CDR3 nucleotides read TGTGCCAGCAGCTTGGGAGCAGGGTACGAGCAGTACTTC. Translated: CASSLGAGYEQYF. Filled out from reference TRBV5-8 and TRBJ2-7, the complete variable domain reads EAGVTQSPTHLIKTRGQQATLRCSPISGHTSVYWYQQALGLGLQFLLWYDEGEERNRGNFPPRFSGRQFPNYSSELNVNALELEDSALYLCASSLGAGYEQYFGPGTRLTVT.

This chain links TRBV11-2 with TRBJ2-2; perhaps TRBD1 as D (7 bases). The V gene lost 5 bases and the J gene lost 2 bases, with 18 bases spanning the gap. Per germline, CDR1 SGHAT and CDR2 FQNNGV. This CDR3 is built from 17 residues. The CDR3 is CASSPRRGRDNTGELFF. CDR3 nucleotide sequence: TGTGCCAGCAGCCCCCGGAGGGGGCGGGATAACACCGGGGAGCTGTTTTTT.

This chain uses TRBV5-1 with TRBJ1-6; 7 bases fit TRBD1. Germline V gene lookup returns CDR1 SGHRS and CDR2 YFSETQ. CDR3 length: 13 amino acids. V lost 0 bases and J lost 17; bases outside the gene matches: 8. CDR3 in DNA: TGCGCCAGCAGCTTGGAGGGACAGAAATGGGTCCACTTT. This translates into CASSLEGQKWVHF.

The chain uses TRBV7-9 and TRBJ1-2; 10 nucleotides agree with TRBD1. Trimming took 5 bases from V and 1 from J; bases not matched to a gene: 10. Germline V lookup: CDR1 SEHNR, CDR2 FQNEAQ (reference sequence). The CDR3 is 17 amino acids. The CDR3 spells CASSAGQGERINYGYTF. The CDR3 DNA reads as TGTGCCAGCAGCGCAGGACAGGGGGAGCGAATTAACTATGGCTACACCTTC.

CDR3: CAWSGTSGGRNTQYF. CDR3 DNA: TGTGCCTGGAGTGGGACTAGCGGGGGGCGGAATACGCAGTATTTT. This chain uses TRBV30 with TRBJ2-3, with 14 nucleotides matching TRBD2. This CDR3 spans 15 amino acids. The junction had 4 bases not matched to a gene; V was cut back by 1 base and J by 7 bases. Germline assignment: CDR1 GTSNPN and CDR2 SVGIG (reference sequence).